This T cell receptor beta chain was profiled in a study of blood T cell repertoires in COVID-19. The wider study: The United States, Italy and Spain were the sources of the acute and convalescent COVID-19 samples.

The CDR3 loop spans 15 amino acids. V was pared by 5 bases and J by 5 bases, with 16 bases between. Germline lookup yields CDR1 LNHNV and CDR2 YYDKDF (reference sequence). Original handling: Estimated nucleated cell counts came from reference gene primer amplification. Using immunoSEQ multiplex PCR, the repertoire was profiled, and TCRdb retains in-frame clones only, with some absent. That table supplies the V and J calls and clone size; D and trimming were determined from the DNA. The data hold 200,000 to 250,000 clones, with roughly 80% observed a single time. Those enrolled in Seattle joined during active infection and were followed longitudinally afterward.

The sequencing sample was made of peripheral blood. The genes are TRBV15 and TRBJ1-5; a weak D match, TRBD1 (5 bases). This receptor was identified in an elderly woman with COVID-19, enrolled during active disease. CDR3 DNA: TGTGCCACCAGCCGAAAGGGGTCTGGAGATCAGCCCCAGCATTTT. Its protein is CATSRKGSGDQPQHF.